This T cell receptor (beta chain) came from a study of T cells in Graves' hyperthyroidism and ophthalmopathy. Overall study: Initial diagnosis, before any treatment, was when peripheral blood was collected. Study observations and caveats: Most clonotypes that expanded in the thyroid above 0.001 also showed up in blood.

Researchers amplified the TCR beta CDR3 regions from RNA transcripts. TCR CDR3 underwent first-round RT-PCR with the HTBI primer set. Using its own MiXCR run on the multiplex PCR reads, TCRdb lists one record per CDR3 protein. This sample has 300,000 to 500,000 distinct CDR3 sequences, with about 14% found just once. This clonotype was detected a few times. The antigen is not known. Any patient presenting with uncontrolled infection, other autoimmune disease, pregnancy or lactation was left out. Germline V gives CDR1 MNHNS, CDR2 SASEGT. The CDR3 spans 15 residues. Trimming removed 5 bases from V and 0 bases from J, with 11 bases in between.

The receptor comes from a man in his forties or fifties with Graves' ophthalmopathy. The V and J genes are TRBV6-1 and TRBJ1-5, with no clear D. Sequenced input: blood. CDR3 loop: CASSLTENSNQPQHF. The CDR3 nucleotides read TGTGCCAGCAGTTTAACAGAGAATAGCAATCAGCCCCAGCATTTT.